This TCR beta chain was profiled in a study of blood T cell repertoires in COVID-19. Background on the study: PBMCs, B-cell-depleted T cells, or T cells were the source of the cDNA or gDNA that made up the material.

Between the trimmed V and J ends, which lost 3 bases and 8 bases, there was a span of 25 bases. This CDR3 is 17 amino acids long. Per the germline V gene, CDR1 is SGHDN and CDR2 is FVKESK. The assay was immunoSEQ multiplex PCR, and TCRdb's table has in-frame clones only and misses some. The data contain 430,000 or so clones, about 88% of them seen just once; the ten biggest clones take up about 1.5%. Sequencing input: PBMCs or T cells enriched from blood (not recorded which). This sequence joins TRBV14 and TRBJ1-2, with D maybe TRBD1 (6 bases). The receptor's source is a woman under 30 who had been exposed to COVID-19. CDR3: CASSQAETAQGWEGYTF. CDR3 in DNA: TGTGCCAGCAGCCAGGCAGAGACTGCACAGGGATGGGAAGGCTACACCTTC. Full variable domain (rest looked up from reference TRBV14 and TRBJ1-2): EAGVTQFPSHSVIEKGQTVTLRCDPISGHDNLYWYRRVMGKEIKFLLHFVKESKQDESGMPNNRFLAERTGGTYSTLKVQPAELEDSGVYFCASSQAETAQGWEGYTFGSGTRLTVV.